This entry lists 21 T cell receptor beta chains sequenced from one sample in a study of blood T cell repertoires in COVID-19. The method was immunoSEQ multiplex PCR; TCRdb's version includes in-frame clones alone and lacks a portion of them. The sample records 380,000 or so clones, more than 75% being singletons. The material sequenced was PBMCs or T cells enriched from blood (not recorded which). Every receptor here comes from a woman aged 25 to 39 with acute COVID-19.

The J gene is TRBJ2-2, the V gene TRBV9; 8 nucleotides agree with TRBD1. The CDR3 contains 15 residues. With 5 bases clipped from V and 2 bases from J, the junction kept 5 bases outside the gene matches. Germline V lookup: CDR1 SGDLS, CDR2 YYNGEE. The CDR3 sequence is CASSGQGLNTGELFF. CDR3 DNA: TGTGCCAGCAGTGGACAGGGACTTAACACCGGGGAGCTGTTTTTT.

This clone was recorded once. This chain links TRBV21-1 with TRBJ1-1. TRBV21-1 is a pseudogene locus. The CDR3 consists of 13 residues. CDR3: CASTWAGQTEAFF. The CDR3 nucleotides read TGTGCCAGCACCTGGGCGGGCCAGACTGAAGCTTTCTTT.

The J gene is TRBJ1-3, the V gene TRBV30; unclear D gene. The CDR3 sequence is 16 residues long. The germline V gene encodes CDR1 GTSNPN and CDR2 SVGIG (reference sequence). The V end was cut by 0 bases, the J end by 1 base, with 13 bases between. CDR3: CAWSVKTPRSGNTIYF. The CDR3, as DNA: TGTGCCTGGAGTGTAAAGACTCCGCGTTCTGGAAACACCATATATTTT.

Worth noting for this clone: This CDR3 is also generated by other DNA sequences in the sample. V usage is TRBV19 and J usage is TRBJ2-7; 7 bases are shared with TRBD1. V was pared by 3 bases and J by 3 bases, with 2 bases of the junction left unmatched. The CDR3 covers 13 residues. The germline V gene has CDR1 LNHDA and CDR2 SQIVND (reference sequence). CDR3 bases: TGTGCCAGTAGTATTCGGGACAGCTACGAGCAGTACTTC. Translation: CASSIRDSYEQYF.

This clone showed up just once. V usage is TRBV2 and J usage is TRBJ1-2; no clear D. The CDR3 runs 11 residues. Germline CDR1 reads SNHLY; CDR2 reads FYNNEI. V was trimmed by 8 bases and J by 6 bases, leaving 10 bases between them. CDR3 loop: CASLSGNGYTF. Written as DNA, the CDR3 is TGTGCCAGCCTTTCCGGGAATGGCTACACCTTC.

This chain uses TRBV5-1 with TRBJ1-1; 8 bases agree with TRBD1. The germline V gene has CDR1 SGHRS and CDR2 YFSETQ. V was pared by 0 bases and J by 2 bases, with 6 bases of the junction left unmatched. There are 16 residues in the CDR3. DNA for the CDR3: TGCGCCAGCAGCTTGGCCCTCGGGACAGGTAACACTGAAGCTTTCTTT. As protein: CASSLALGTGNTEAFF. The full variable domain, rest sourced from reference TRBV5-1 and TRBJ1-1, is KAGVTQTPRYLIKTRGQQVTLSCSPISGHRSVSWYQQTPGQGLQFLFEYFSETQRNKGNFPGRFSGRQFSNSRSEMNVSTLELGDSALYLCASSLALGTGNTEAFFGQGTRLTVV.

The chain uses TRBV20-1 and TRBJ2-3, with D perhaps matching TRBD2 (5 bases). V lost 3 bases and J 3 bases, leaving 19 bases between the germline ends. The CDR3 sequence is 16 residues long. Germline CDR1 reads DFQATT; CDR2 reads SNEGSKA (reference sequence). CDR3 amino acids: CSASYRLPRVTDTQYF. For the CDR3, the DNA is TGCAGTGCTAGTTACAGACTACCGAGGGTAACAGATACGCAGTATTTT.

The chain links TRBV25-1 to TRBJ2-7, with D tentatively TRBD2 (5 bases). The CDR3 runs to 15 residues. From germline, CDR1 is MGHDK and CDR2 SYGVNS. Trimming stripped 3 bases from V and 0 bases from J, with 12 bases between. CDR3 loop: CASSEGWTSSYEQYF. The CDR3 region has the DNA TGTGCCAGCAGTGAGGGTTGGACTTCCTCCTACGAGCAGTACTTC.

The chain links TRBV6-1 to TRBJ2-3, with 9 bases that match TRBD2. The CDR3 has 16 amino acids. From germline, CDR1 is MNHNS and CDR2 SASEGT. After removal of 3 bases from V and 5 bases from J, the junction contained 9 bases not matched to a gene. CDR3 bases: TGTGCCAGCAGTGATGACAGCGGGGGGCCCCGAGATACGCAGTATTTT. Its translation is CASSDDSGGPRDTQYF.

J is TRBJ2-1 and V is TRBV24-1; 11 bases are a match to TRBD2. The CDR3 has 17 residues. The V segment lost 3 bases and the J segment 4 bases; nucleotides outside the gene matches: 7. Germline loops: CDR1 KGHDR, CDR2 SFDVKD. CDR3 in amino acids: CATSDHRLAGPYNEQFF. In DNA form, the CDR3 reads TGTGCCACCAGTGATCACCGACTAGCGGGGCCTTACAATGAGCAGTTCTTC.

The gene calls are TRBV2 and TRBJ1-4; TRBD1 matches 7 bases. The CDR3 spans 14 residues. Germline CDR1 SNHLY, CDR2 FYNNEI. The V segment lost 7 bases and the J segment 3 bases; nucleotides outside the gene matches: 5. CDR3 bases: TGTGCCAGCAAAACAGGGGCACCTAATGAAAAACTGTTTTTT. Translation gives CASKTGAPNEKLFF.

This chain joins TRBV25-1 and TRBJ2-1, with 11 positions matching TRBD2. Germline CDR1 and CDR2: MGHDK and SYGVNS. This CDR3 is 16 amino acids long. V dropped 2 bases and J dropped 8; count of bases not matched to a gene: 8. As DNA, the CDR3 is TGTGCCAGCAGTGAAGGTGCTAGCGGGGGGCGGGATGAGCAGTTCTTC. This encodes CASSEGASGGRDEQFF. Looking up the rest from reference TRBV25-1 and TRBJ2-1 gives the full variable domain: EADIYQTPRYLVIGTGKKITLECSQTMGHDKMYWYQQDPGMELHLIHYSYGVNSTEKGDLSSESTVSRIRTEHFPLTLESARPSHTSQYLCASSEGASGGRDEQFFGPGTRLTVL.

CDR3 bases: TGCGCCAGCAGCTTGGCCCACGGCCAAGAGACCCAGTACTTC. This sequence encodes CASSLAHGQETQYF. The V call is TRBV5-1, the J call TRBJ2-5; D ambiguous. This CDR3 contains 14 residues. V was clipped by 0 bases and J by 1 base, with 7 bases between them. Germline lookup yields CDR1 SGHRS and CDR2 YFSETQ.

The chain's CDR3 is CASSLAPGLGREQFF. The CDR3 bases are TGTGCCAGCAGCTTAGCGCCGGGACTAGGACGCGAGCAGTTCTTC. V and J are TRBV7-2 and TRBJ2-1; 8 bases match TRBD2. The CDR3 covers 15 residues. Germline assignment: CDR1 SGHTA and CDR2 FQGNSA. Trimming at V came to 0 bases and at J to 10 bases, leaving 8 bases not matched to a gene.

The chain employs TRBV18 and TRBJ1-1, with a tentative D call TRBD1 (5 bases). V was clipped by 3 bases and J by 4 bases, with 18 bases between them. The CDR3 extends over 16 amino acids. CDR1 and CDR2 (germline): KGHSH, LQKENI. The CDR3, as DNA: TGTGCCAGCTCACCGAACCGGGGCCCGGGGGGCACTGAAGCTTTCTTT. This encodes CASSPNRGPGGTEAFF. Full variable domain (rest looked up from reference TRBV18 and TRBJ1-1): NAGVMQNPRHLVRRRGQEARLRCSPMKGHSHVYWYRQLPEEGLKFMVYLQKENIIDESGMPKERFSAEFPKEGPSILRIQQVVRGDSAAYFCASSPNRGPGGTEAFFGQGTRLTVV.

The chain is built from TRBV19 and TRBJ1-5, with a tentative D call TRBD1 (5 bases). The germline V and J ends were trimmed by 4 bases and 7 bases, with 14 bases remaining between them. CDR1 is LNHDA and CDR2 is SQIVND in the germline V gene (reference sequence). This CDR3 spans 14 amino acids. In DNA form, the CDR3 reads TGTGCCAGTAGTAAAGGTGGGGGGAGACAGCCCCAGCATTTT. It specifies CASSKGGGRQPQHF.

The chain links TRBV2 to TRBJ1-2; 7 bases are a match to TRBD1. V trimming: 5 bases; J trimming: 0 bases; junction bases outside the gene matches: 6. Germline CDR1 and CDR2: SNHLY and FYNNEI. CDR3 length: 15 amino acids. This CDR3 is CASSTRDSSNYGYTF. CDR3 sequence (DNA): TGTGCCAGCAGTACTAGGGACAGTTCTAACTATGGCTACACCTTC.

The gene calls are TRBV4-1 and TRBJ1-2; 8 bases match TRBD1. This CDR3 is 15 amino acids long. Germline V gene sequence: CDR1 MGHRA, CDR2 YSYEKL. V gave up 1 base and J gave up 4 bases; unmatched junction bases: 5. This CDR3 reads CASSQVITGGYGYTF. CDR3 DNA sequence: TGCGCCAGCAGCCAAGTCATTACAGGGGGCTATGGCTACACCTTC.

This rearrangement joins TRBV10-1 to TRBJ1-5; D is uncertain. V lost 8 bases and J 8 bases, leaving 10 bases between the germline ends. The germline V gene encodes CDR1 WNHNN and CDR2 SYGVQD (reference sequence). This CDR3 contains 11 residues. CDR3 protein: CASGAEKPQHF. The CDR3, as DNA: TGCGCCAGCGGAGCGGAGAAGCCCCAGCATTTT.

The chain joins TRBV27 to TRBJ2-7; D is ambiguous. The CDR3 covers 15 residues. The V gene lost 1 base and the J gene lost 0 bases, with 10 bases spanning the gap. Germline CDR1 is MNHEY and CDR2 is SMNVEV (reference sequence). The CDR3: CASSLFVGPSYEQYF. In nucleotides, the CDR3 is TGTGCCAGCAGTTTATTTGTGGGCCCCTCCTACGAGCAGTACTTC.

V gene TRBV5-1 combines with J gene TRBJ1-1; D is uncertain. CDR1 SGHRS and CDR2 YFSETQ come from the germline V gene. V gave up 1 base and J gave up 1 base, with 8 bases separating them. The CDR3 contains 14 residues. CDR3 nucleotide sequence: TGCGCCAGCAGCTTGCGGGAGGGGAACACTGAAGCTTTCTTT. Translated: CASSLREGNTEAFF.